The next 9 T cell receptor beta chains were all read from a single sample in a study of cytomegalovirus exposure and HLA in healthy donors. The PCR contained 60 Vbeta and 13 Jbeta primers. Sequenced by immunoSEQ multiplex PCR; TCRdb stores in-frame clones only, minus some. The sample includes roughly 180,000 clones, around 80% of them seen just once. Material: PBMCs. These receptor sequences come from a female donor in good health and CMV-seronegative.

The rearrangement joins TRBV6-5 to TRBJ2-5; 7 bases line up with TRBD2. The DNA end is a closer match to TRBJ2-7, so the J assignment may be wrong. Germline CDR1 is MNHEY and CDR2 is SVGAGI. The CDR3 contains 15 residues. The CDR3 here is CASSYIREDAYEQYF. The DNA of the CDR3 is TGTGCCAGCAGTTACATCCGGGAGGACGCCTACGAGCAGTACTTC.

The rearrangement joins TRBV5-6 to TRBJ1-3; D not resolved. The V gene lost 2 bases and the J gene lost 3 bases, with 12 bases spanning the gap. The CDR3 totals 15 residues. In germline, CDR1 is SGHDT, CDR2 YYEEEE. The CDR3 DNA is TGTGCCAGCAGCTTCAGAGGAGGGCGTGGAAACACCATATATTTT. It translates to CASSFRGGRGNTIYF.

This clone showed up just once. The chain is built from TRBV28 and TRBJ1-3, with 8 nucleotides matching TRBD1. V was pared by 6 bases and J by 3 bases, with 10 bases of the junction left unmatched. The CDR3 consists of 16 residues. The germline V gene has CDR1 MDHEN and CDR2 SYDVKM. CDR3: CASSQLPGGRGNTIYF. As DNA, the CDR3 is TGTGCCAGCAGCCAACTTCCAGGGGGCCGTGGAAACACCATATATTTT. Looking up the rest from reference TRBV28 and TRBJ1-3 gives the full variable domain: DVKVTQSSRYLVKRTGEKVFLECVQDMDHENMFWYRQDPGLGLRLIYFSYDVKMKEKGDIPEGYSVSREKKERFSLILESASTNQTSMYLCASSQLPGGRGNTIYFGEGSWLTVV.

The V gene is TRBV19, the J gene TRBJ1-1; D is ambiguous. There are 15 residues in the CDR3. Trimming cost V 4 bases and J 0 bases, with 12 bases left between them. Germline V gene sequence: CDR1 LNHDA, CDR2 SQIVND (reference sequence). CDR3 nucleotides: TGTGCCAGTAGTAGGCAGATCGTTTTGAACACTGAAGCTTTCTTT. This gives the protein CASSRQIVLNTEAFF.

The chain links TRBV5-1 to TRBJ1-1; maybe TRBD1 (6 bases). There are 13 residues in the CDR3. Trimming pared 4 bases from V and 8 bases from J, leaving 15 bases between. CDR1 and CDR2 (germline): SGHRS, YFSETQ. Written as DNA, the CDR3 is TGCGCCAGCAGCAGAACGGGACAAAAAGAAGCTTTCTTT. This sequence encodes CASSRTGQKEAFF.

The CDR3 here is CASSVSSQGKGEQYF. The CDR3 DNA sequence: TGTGCCAGCAGCGTAAGTTCCCAGGGTAAGGGCGAGCAGTACTTC. This rearrangement joins TRBV9 to TRBJ2-7; TRBD1 might be the D (5 bases). Germline CDR1 SGDLS, CDR2 YYNGEE. V lost 1 base, J lost 6 bases, and 17 bases lay in between. CDR3 length: 15 residues.

In its sample, this clone was seen once. The chain recombines TRBV4-2 with TRBJ2-1; D uncertain. V lost 5 bases and J lost 7, with 12 bases in between. This CDR3 spans 13 amino acids. Per germline, CDR1 LGHNA and CDR2 YNFKEQ. CDR3 amino acids: CASSIGGANEQFF. The CDR3 nucleotides read TGTGCCAGCAGCATTGGCGGCGCAAATGAGCAGTTCTTC.

There are a few counts of this clone. J is TRBJ1-2 and V is TRBV7-2; D perhaps matches TRBD1 (5 bases). This CDR3 region has 15 residues. The V end was cut by 2 bases, the J end by 1 base, with 11 bases between. CDR1 SGHTA and CDR2 FQGNSA come from the germline V gene. CDR3 region: CASSLSPGNNYGYTF. The CDR3 DNA reads TGTGCCAGCAGCTTATCCCCAGGGAATAACTATGGCTACACCTTC.

This clone was seen just once. This rearrangement joins TRBV2 to TRBJ2-7, with D hard to call. Germline V gene sequence: CDR1 SNHLY, CDR2 FYNNEI. Between the trimmed V and J ends, which lost 7 bases and 1 base, there was a span of 11 bases. This CDR3 comprises 13 residues. The CDR3: CASNRDGSYEQYF. DNA for the CDR3: TGTGCCAGCAACAGAGACGGTTCCTACGAGCAGTACTTC.